This section outlines one T cell receptor beta chain sequence together with its context. The antigen is not known. Healthy Russian Caucasian donors spanned ages 6 to 90 years. Isolation recovered at least 6.5 million PBMCs from every sample. The data derive from a study of blood T cells in healthy people across ages. Whole-study findings and limits: No one knew whether donors had CMV, which possibly confounded expanded clonotype changes. It was held that the diversity estimates obtained from one million T cells were underestimates.

Then a second PCR, running about 6 to 12 cycles, was carried out with a sample-barcoded 5' primer and a J-beta primer mix. TCRdb recomputed calls from the 5' RACE reads with MiXCR, one row per CDR3 protein. The sample lists about 1.4 million distinct CDR3 sequences, 59% occurring once. CDR1 MNHEY and CDR2 SVGAGI come from the germline V gene. This CDR3 is 13 amino acids long. The V segment lost 5 bases and the J segment 7 bases; nucleotides outside the gene matches: 3. The TCR was taken from a man between 18 and 35 years old in good health. V is TRBV6-5 and J is TRBJ2-5; 11 bases are a match to TRBD2. Material for sequencing was blood. The CDR3 DNA reads as TGTGCCAGCAGTGGGCTAGCGGGAGGGACCCAGTACTTC. Amino acids: CASSGLAGGTQYF.